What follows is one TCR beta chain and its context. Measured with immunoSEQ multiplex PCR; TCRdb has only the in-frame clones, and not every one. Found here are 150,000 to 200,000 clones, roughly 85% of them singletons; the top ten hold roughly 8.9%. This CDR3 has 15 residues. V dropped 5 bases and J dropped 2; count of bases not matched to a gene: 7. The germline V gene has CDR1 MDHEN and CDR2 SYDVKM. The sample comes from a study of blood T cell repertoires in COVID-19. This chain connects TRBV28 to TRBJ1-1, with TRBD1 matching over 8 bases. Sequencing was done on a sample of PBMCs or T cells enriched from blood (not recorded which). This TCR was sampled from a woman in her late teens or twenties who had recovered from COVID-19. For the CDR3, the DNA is TGTGCCAGCAGTGTGGGGACAGGTGAAAACACTGAAGCTTTCTTT. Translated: CASSVGTGENTEAFF. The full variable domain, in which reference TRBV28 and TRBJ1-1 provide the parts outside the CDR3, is DVKVTQSSRYLVKRTGEKVFLECVQDMDHENMFWYRQDPGLGLRLIYFSYDVKMKEKGDIPEGYSVSREKKERFSLILESASTNQTSMYLCASSVGTGENTEAFFGQGTRLTVV.